This T cell receptor (beta chain) was captured in a study of CD8 T cells in ankylosing spondylitis. The ends were cut back, 2 bases at V and 4 bases at J, with 11 bases in the middle. The CDR3 contains 14 residues. Germline V lookup: CDR1 KGHSH, CDR2 LQKENI. TCR beta libraries were made by quantitative 5'-RACE with molecular barcodes. Using its own MiXCR run on the 5' RACE reads, TCRdb lists one record per CDR3 protein. The table includes more than 650,000 distinct CDR3 sequences, 10% to 15% detected once. Note on this clonotype: What it recognizes is unknown.

Whole-study results and caveats: Disease-linked clones displayed a CD8+ phenotype and appeared relatively rarely in peripheral blood. Seemingly distinctive of ankylosing spondylitis blood was a TCR beta motif formed by eight highly homologous variants.

This rearrangement joins TRBV18 to TRBJ1-2, with D possibly being TRBD1 (6 bases). Sequenced material: blood, either unsorted or a sorted T cell fraction (not recorded which). The TCR comes from a male donor with ankylosing spondylitis. The DNA for the CDR3 is TGTGCCAGCTCACCAACAGGGATTCCCTATGGCTACACCTTC. This sequence encodes CASSPTGIPYGYTF.